The 25 T cell receptor beta chains in this list originate from one sample, sequenced in a study of neoadjuvant nivolumab and ipilimumab in lung cancer (TCRdb year 2020). The time point label corresponds to: pretherapy, before neoadjuvant immune checkpoint inhibitors. Receptor amplification or capture employed the immunoSEQ multiplex PCR assay. Sourced from immuneACCESS, this table was stored by TCRdb with only in-frame sequences that have V and J called. A share of the clones is absent; for the studies checked, an unresolved V gene accounts for under half, and the remainder has no known explanation. The sample table contains 15,000 to 20,000 clones; only one count was recorded for around 86% of them. The top ten constitute 2% to 2.5% of the sample. The source material was peripheral blood, sampled before neoadjuvant nivolumab, alone or with ipilimumab. All receptors come from an adult with non-small cell lung cancer.

The chain employs TRBV11-3 and TRBJ2-3, with TRBD2 as a possible D gene (5 bases). Trimming took off 5 bases at V and 0 bases at J, with 12 bases between the two ends. Germline-derived CDR1 and CDR2 are SGHNT and YENEEA. The CDR3 loop spans 15 amino acids. CDR3 coding DNA: TGTGCCAGCAGCCCCAACCCGGGGAGCACAGATACGCAGTATTTT. This translates into CASSPNPGSTDTQYF.

Only one count was recorded for this clone. The chain recombines TRBV7-2 with TRBJ2-5, with D perhaps matching TRBD1 (6 bases). The V gene lost 4 bases and the J gene lost 4 bases, with 13 bases spanning the gap. Germline V gene lookup returns CDR1 SGHTA and CDR2 FQGNSA. The CDR3 consists of 14 residues. CDR3 nucleotide sequence: TGTGCCAGCAGCTCTCTTGACAGGCCAGAGACCCAGTACTTC. It encodes CASSSLDRPETQYF.

V and J are TRBV14 and TRBJ1-1, with 7 nucleotides matching TRBD1. This CDR3 has 16 residues. Germline CDR1 and CDR2: SGHDN and FVKESK. Trimming removed 2 bases from V and 3 bases from J; junction bases left unmatched: 9. The DNA for the CDR3 is TGTGCCAGCAGCCAACGACAGGGAGTAGGGGACACTGAAGCTTTCTTT. Translating gives CASSQRQGVGDTEAFF.

V gene TRBV9 combines with J gene TRBJ1-4; D gene unclear. CDR3 length: 14 amino acids. Germline CDR1 SGDLS, CDR2 YYNGEE. Trimming pared 0 bases from V and 5 bases from J, leaving 8 bases between. The CDR3 nucleotides read TGTGCCAGCAGCGTAGGACACGGGAATGAAAAACTGTTTTTT. Residues: CASSVGHGNEKLFF.

J is TRBJ2-1 and V is TRBV7-9; D is ambiguous. Germline-derived CDR1 and CDR2 are SEHNR and FQNEAQ (reference sequence). The CDR3 is made up of 14 amino acids. Trimming left V 1 base short and J 4 bases short, with 8 bases between. CDR3 amino acids: CASSLVSDYNEQFF. In DNA, the CDR3 is TGTGCCAGCAGCTTAGTGTCGGATTACAATGAGCAGTTCTTC.

The chain's CDR3 is CASSLWAPGGNEQFF. Written as DNA, the CDR3 is TGTGCCAGCAGCTTATGGGCCCCGGGGGGCAATGAGCAGTTCTTC. V gene TRBV7-9 combines with J gene TRBJ2-1; 7 positions agree with TRBD2. CDR1 is SEHNR, CDR2 FQNEAQ, per germline (reference sequence). The CDR3 covers 15 residues. Trimming took 2 bases from V and 6 from J; bases not matched to a gene: 7. Supplemented by reference TRBV7-9 and TRBJ2-1, the full variable domain reads DTGVSQNPRHKITKRGQNVTFRCDPISEHNRLYWYRQTLGQGPEFLTYFQNEAQLEKSRLLSDRFSAERPKGSFSTLEIQRTEQGDSAMYLCASSLWAPGGNEQFFGPGTRLTVL.

The CDR3 protein is CASSLLAVALEQFF. The CDR3, as DNA: TGTGCCAGCAGCTTACTAGCGGTTGCCCTTGAGCAGTTCTTC. The rearrangement joins TRBV5-8 to TRBJ2-1, with TRBD2 matching 8 bases. The CDR3 runs 14 residues. Germline lookup yields CDR1 SGHTS and CDR2 YDEGEE. Trimming at V came to 2 bases and at J to 9 bases, leaving 7 bases not matched to a gene. Full variable domain (missing parts from reference TRBV5-8 and TRBJ2-1): EAGVTQSPTHLIKTRGQQATLRCSPISGHTSVYWYQQALGLGLQFLLWYDEGEERNRGNFPPRFSGRQFPNYSSELNVNALELEDSALYLCASSLLAVALEQFFGPGTRLTVL.

The J gene is TRBJ2-3, the V gene TRBV13, with 10 bases fitting TRBD2. V lost 1 base to trimming and J lost 5 bases; unmatched junction nucleotides: 6. CDR3 length equals 16 residues. Looked up from germline, CDR1 is PRHDT and CDR2 is FYEKMQ (reference sequence). In nucleotides, the CDR3 is TGTGCCAGCAGCTTAGAGGCTAGCGGGAGCGTAGATACGCAGTATTTT. This gives the protein CASSLEASGSVDTQYF.

This clone was recorded a few times. V usage is TRBV10-3 and J usage is TRBJ2-7; TRBD2 is a possible D gene (6 bases). Germline values: CDR1 ENHRY, CDR2 SYGVKD. Trimming took off 5 bases at V and 0 bases at J, with 14 bases between the two ends. CDR3 length: 15 amino acids. CDR3 sequence (DNA): TGTGCCATCAGTCTAGGGACTTCAACCTCCTACGAGCAGTACTTC. It codes for CAISLGTSTSYEQYF.

V and J are TRBV7-9 and TRBJ2-6; no reliable D call. V was pared by 6 bases and J by 3 bases, with 9 bases between. Per the germline V gene, CDR1 is SEHNR and CDR2 is FQNEAQ (reference sequence). The CDR3 contains 14 residues. CDR3 sequence: CASSLTFGANVLTF. CDR3 in DNA: TGTGCCAGCAGTCTGACGTTTGGGGCCAACGTCCTGACTTTC.

The chain joins TRBV29-1 to TRBJ2-7, with 9 bases aligning to TRBD2. Germline-derived CDR1 and CDR2 are SQVTM and ANQGSEA. The V gene end was trimmed by 6 bases and the J gene end by 1 base; junction bases not matched to a gene: 4. The CDR3 length is 13 residues. The CDR3 DNA follows: TGCAGCGTAAGGACTAGCGCTTCCTACGAGCAGTACTTC. Its translation is CSVRTSASYEQYF.

This clone has more than one count but fewer than ten. The chain combines TRBV7-9 with TRBJ2-1, with TRBD2 identical over 7 bases. The CDR3 has 15 amino acids. The germline V gene encodes CDR1 SEHNR and CDR2 FQNEAQ (reference sequence). With V trimmed by 5 bases and J by 2 bases, 6 bases remained unmatched. The CDR3 nucleotides are TGTGCCAGCAGCCCGCCTAGCGGAGCCTACAATGAGCAGTTCTTC. Its translation: CASSPPSGAYNEQFF.

CDR3: CASSPTGTGDRTF. Written as DNA, the CDR3 is TGTGCCAGCAGCCCAACCGGGACAGGGGATCGCACCTTC. The chain employs TRBV7-9 and TRBJ1-2; 10 bases map to TRBD1. Germline trimming cut 5 bases from V and 13 bases from J; bases unmatched to any gene: 10. Germline V gives CDR1 SEHNR, CDR2 FQNEAQ (reference sequence). The CDR3 has 13 amino acids.

This chain links TRBV11-3 with TRBJ2-2, with D possibly being TRBD1 or TRBD2 (5 bases each). This CDR3 has 15 amino acids. With 4 bases removed from V and 2 bases from J, the gap between germline ends came to 11 bases. Germline CDR1 reads SGHNT; CDR2 reads YENEEA. Here the CDR3 reads CASSYEGRNTGELFF. The CDR3 DNA sequence: TGTGCCAGCAGCTACGAGGGGAGAAACACCGGGGAGCTGTTTTTT.

The rearrangement joins TRBV18 to TRBJ1-3, with D hard to call. Trimming cost V 2 bases and J 0 bases, with 11 bases left between them. CDR1 is KGHSH and CDR2 is LQKENI in the germline V gene. The CDR3 has 16 residues. CDR3 coding DNA: TGTGCCAGCTCACCAGATCACAGAATCTCTGGAAACACCATATATTTT. It translates to CASSPDHRISGNTIYF.

Written as DNA, the CDR3 is TGTGCCAGCTCACCGGACCTGAACACCGGGGAGCTGTTTTTT. This encodes CASSPDLNTGELFF. The V call is TRBV18, the J call TRBJ2-2, with D unclear. Germline V gene data show CDR1 as KGHSH and CDR2 as LQKENI. Deletions cut 3 bases from V and 1 base from J, with 6 bases between. CDR3 length equals 14 residues.

This chain joins TRBV5-4 and TRBJ1-1; a possible D gene is TRBD1 (5 bases). This CDR3 has 14 amino acids. The V and J ends lost 4 bases and 1 base respectively, with 11 bases between them. Germline CDR1 is SGHNT and CDR2 is YYREEE (reference sequence). The CDR3 loop is CASSPGLSNTEAFF. As DNA, the CDR3 is TGTGCCAGCAGCCCGGGACTGTCGAACACTGAAGCTTTCTTT.

This rearrangement joins TRBV7-2 to TRBJ2-7; D perhaps matches TRBD1 (6 bases). Trimming cost V 5 bases and J 2 bases, with 10 bases left between them. Germline CDR1 reads SGHTA; CDR2 reads FQGNSA. CDR3 length equals 13 residues. The CDR3 nucleotides are TGTGCCAGCAGCGAAACAGGGCCCTACGAGCAGTACTTC. This translates into CASSETGPYEQYF.

A note on this clone: One junction end does not reproduce the germline sequence, and a read error may be involved. The V gene is TRBV7-9, the J gene TRBJ2-7; D unresolved. The germline gives CDR1 SEHNR, CDR2 FQNEAQ (reference sequence). The CDR3 length is 12 residues. CDR3 region: CASSLDGYKQYF. The CDR3 nucleotides read TGTGCCAGCAGCTTAGACGGCTACAAGCAGTACTTC.

This clone was seen just once. The chain combines TRBV7-2 with TRBJ1-2, with D perhaps TRBD1 (5 bases). Trimming left V 2 bases short and J 4 bases short, with 14 bases between. From germline, CDR1 is SGHTA and CDR2 FQGNSA. The CDR3 covers 15 residues. As DNA, the CDR3 is TGTGCCAGCAGCTTACAAGGGGCCTCTACCTATGGCTACACCTTC. Encoded protein: CASSLQGASTYGYTF.

CDR3 coding DNA: TGTGCCAGCAGTTACTACGGCGAGACCCAGTACTTC. Translating gives CASSYYGETQYF. The chain carries TRBV5-4 and TRBJ2-5; D call uncertain. Per germline, CDR1 SGHNT and CDR2 YYREEE (reference sequence). This CDR3 contains 12 residues. Trimming took 5 bases from V and 5 from J, leaving 10 bases between them.

This clone was seen only once. The V call is TRBV7-8, the J call TRBJ2-7; 12 positions agree with TRBD2. The CDR3 spans 17 residues. The V gene end was trimmed by 5 bases and the J gene end by 3 bases; junction bases not matched to a gene: 11. The germline gives CDR1 SGHVS, CDR2 FQNEAQ. CDR3 coding DNA: TGTGCCAGCAGCACACGGACTAGCGGGGCCACGCACTACGAGCAGTACTTC. Its protein is CASSTRTSGATHYEQYF.

The rearrangement links TRBV29-1 to TRBJ1-2; D may be TRBD1 (5 bases). Germline CDR1 reads SQVTM; CDR2 reads ANQGSEA. The CDR3 extends over 13 amino acids. Trimming left V 7 bases short and J 5 bases short, with 17 bases between. CDR3 sequence: CSAGTVRDYGYTF. The CDR3 nucleotides are TGCAGCGCTGGGACGGTGCGGGATTATGGCTACACCTTC.

This clone was detected only once. V is TRBV7-2 and J is TRBJ2-5, with TRBD2 matching 8 bases. The germline V gene encodes CDR1 SGHTA and CDR2 FQGNSA. The CDR3 length is 14 residues. V lost 6 bases and J lost 2; bases outside the gene matches: 5. CDR3 region: CASRQVAGQETQYF. The CDR3 DNA reads TGTGCCAGCAGGCAAGTAGCGGGACAAGAGACCCAGTACTTC. The full variable domain, in which reference TRBV7-2 and TRBJ2-5 provide the parts outside the CDR3, is GAGVSQSPSNKVTEKGKDVELRCDPISGHTALYWYRQSLGQGLEFLIYFQGNSAPDKSGLPSDRFSAERTGGSVSTLTIQRTQQEDSAVYLCASRQVAGQETQYFGPGTRLLVL.

The J gene is TRBJ2-7, the V gene TRBV5-1, with 9 nucleotides matching TRBD1. This CDR3 is 15 amino acids long. Trimming removed 1 base from V and 2 bases from J; junction bases left unmatched: 4. Germline assignment: CDR1 SGHRS and CDR2 YFSETQ. The CDR3 protein is CASSLSGQGPYEQYF. The CDR3, as DNA: TGCGCCAGCAGCTTGTCGGGACAGGGACCCTACGAGCAGTACTTC.